This TCR beta chain was profiled in a study of identical twins. Germline loops: CDR1 SGHVS, CDR2 FNYEAQ. Deletions cut 3 bases from V and 3 bases from J, with 12 bases between. The CDR3 runs 14 residues. TCRdb analysed the 5' RACE reads with MiXCR anew, one entry per CDR3 protein. The sample lists 450,000 or so distinct CDR3 sequences, approximately 24% seen once, with around 3% in the top ten. These records were also assigned to another study, of T cells expressing NK-cell markers.

The sequenced sample consisted of CD4+ T cells sorted from blood. The gene calls are TRBV7-6 and TRBJ2-7; D gene unclear. This TCR came from a young woman in good health. As DNA, the CDR3 is TGTGCCAGCAGCTTCGCCTCTGGGGACTACGAGCAGTACTTC. It translates to CASSFASGDYEQYF. The full variable domain, with the rest looked up from reference TRBV7-6 and TRBJ2-7, is GAGVSQSPRYKVTKRGQDVALRCDPISGHVSLYWYRQALGQGPEFLTYFNYEAQQDKSGLPNDRFSAERPEGSISTLTIQRTEQRDSAMYRCASSFASGDYEQYFGPGTRLTVT.